This T cell receptor beta chain was recorded in a study of CD8+CD57+ T cells in acquired aplastic anemia. Study in general: DNA from sorted CD4+ and CD8+ cells averaged approximately 3.2 ug. Study results and caveats: Patients and controls were found to share 25 to 35 CD8+ CDR3 sequences.

CDR3 size: 14 residues. The V gene end was trimmed by 5 bases and the J gene end by 5 bases; junction bases not matched to a gene: 9. Germline values: CDR1 SNHLY, CDR2 FYNNEI. TCR beta VDJ and CDR3 profiling used genomic DNA as template. Via MiXCR, TCRdb re-called the reads, giving one row per CDR3 protein. The data hold around 42,000 distinct CDR3 sequences, with under 80% observed a single time. Note on this clonotype: The antigen is not known.

It was patients with CD8+CD57+ cell expansion by flow cytometry who were chosen for sequencing. Blood samples were obtained from patients who had received no prior therapy. Specimen: sorted CD4+, CD8+, or CD8+CD57+ T cells (not recorded which) from PBMCs. This sequence originates from a human donor with aplastic anemia. The gene calls are TRBV2 and TRBJ2-7; the match to TRBD1 covers 7 bases. The CDR3, as DNA: TGTGCCAGCAGTATCTTGGGACAGTTCGACGAGCAGTACTTC. Translating gives CASSILGQFDEQYF. Based on the CDR3 plus reference TRBV2 and TRBJ2-7, the full variable domain is EPEVTQTPSHQVTQMGQEVILRCVPISNHLYFYWYRQILGQKVEFLVSFYNNEISEKSEIFDDQFSVERPDGSNFTLKIRSTKLEDSAMYFCASSILGQFDEQYFGPGTRLTVT.